The sample holds many counts of the clone carrying this T cell receptor beta chain. The data are from a study of early T cells in non-severe SARS-CoV-2 infection. The CDR3 is 16 residues long. Losses at the gene ends were 3 bases for V and 1 base for J; bases not matched to a gene: 5. Germline values: CDR1 PRHDT, CDR2 FYEKMQ (reference sequence). TCRdb called the 5' RACE reads again in MiXCR, with one record for every CDR3 protein. The sample consists of fewer than 35,000 distinct CDR3 sequences, roughly 4.5% of them appearing once. This TCR was sampled from an adult who was a healthcare worker with PCR-confirmed SARS-CoV-2 infection or an uninfected control (not recorded which). This rearrangement joins TRBV13 to TRBJ2-5; 10 bases map to TRBD2. The sequenced sample was whole blood. This CDR3 is CASSFRLAGRQETQYF. CDR3 DNA sequence: TGTGCCAGCAGCTTCCGACTAGCGGGCCGCCAAGAGACCCAGTACTTC.